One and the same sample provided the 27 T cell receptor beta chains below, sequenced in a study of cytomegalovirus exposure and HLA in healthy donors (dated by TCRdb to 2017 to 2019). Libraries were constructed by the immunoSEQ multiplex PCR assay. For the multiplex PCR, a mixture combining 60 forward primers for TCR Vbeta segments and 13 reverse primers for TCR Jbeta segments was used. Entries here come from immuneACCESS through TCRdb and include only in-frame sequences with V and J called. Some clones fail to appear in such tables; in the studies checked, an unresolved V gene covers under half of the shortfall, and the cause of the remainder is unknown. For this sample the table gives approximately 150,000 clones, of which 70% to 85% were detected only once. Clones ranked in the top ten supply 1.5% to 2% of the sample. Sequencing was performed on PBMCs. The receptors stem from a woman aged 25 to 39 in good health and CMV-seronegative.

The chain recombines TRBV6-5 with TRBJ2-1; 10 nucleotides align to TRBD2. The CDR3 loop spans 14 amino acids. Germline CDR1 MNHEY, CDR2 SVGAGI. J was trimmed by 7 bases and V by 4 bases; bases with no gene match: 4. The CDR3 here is CASSWLAGENEQFF. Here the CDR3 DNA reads TGTGCCAGCAGTTGGCTAGCGGGAGAGAATGAGCAGTTCTTC.

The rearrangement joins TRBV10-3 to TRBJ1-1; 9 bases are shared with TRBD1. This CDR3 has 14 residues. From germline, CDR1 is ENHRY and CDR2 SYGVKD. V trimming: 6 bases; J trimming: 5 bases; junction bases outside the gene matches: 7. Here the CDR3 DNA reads TGTGCCATCAGAGTACAGGGGGCGGGTACTGAAGCTTTCTTT. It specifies CAIRVQGAGTEAFF.

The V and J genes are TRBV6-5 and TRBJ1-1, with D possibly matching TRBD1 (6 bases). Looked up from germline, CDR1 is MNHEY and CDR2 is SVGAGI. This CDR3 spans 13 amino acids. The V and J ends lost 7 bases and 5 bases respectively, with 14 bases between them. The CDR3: CASTTGSLTEAFF. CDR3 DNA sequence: TGTGCCAGCACCACAGGGAGTCTAACTGAAGCTTTCTTT.

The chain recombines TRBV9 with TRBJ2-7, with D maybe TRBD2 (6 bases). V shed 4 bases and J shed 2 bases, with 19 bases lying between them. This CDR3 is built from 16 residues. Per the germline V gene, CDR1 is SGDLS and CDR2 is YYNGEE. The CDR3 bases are TGTGCCAGCAGCCCACAGGCCGGGGGTGTTGCCTACGAGCAGTACTTC. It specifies CASSPQAGGVAYEQYF.

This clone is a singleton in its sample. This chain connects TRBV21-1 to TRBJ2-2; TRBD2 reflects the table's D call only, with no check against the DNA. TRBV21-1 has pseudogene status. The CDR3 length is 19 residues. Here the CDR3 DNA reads TGTGCCAGCAGCAAATACATTACTAGCGGGAGGACGAACACCGGGGAGCTGTTTTTT. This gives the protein CASSKYITSGRTNTGELFF.

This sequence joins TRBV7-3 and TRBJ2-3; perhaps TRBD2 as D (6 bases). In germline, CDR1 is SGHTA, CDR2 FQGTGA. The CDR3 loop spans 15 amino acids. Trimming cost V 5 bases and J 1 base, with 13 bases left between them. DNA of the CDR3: TGTGCCAGCAGCCCCCACTCGGGGGGCACAGATACGCAGTATTTT. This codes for CASSPHSGGTDTQYF.

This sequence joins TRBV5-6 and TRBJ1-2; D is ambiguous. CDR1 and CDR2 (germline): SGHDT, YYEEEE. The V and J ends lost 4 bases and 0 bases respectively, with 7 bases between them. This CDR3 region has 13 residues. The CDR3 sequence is CASSPGTNYGYTF. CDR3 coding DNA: TGTGCCAGCAGCCCCGGGACTAACTATGGCTACACCTTC.

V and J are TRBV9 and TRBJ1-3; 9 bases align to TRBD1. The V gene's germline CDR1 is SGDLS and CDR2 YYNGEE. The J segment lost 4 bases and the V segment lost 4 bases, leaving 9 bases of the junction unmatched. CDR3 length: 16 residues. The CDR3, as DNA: TGTGCCAGCAGCTTCCCGACCGGGACAGGGGGAAACACCATATATTTT. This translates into CASSFPTGTGGNTIYF. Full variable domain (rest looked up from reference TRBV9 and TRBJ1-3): DSGVTQTPKHLITATGQRVTLRCSPRSGDLSVYWYQQSLDQGLQFLIQYYNGEERAKGNILERFSAQQFPDLHSELNLSSLELGDSALYFCASSFPTGTGGNTIYFGEGSWLTVV.

The CDR3 is CASRIDRGNYGYTF. The DNA of the CDR3 is TGTGCCAGCAGAATAGACAGGGGTAACTATGGCTACACCTTC. The V and J genes are TRBV2 and TRBJ1-2; 8 nucleotides agree with TRBD1. The CDR3 covers 14 residues. From germline, CDR1 is SNHLY and CDR2 FYNNEI. J gave up 1 base and V 6 bases, and 4 bases lay outside the gene matches.

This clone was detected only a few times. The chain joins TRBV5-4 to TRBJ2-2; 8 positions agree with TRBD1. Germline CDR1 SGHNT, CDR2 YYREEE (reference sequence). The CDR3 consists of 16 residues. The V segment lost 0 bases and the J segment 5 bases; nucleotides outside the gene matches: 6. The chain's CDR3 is CASSLEQGVLTGELFF. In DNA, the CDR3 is TGTGCCAGCAGCTTGGAACAGGGGGTGCTGACCGGGGAGCTGTTTTTT.

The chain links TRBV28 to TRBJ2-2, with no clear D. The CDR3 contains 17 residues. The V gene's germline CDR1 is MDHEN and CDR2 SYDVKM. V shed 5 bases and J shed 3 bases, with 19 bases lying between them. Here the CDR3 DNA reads TGTGCCAGCAGTCCCCCCTTGGTTTCGTCAGACACCGGGGAGCTGTTTTTT. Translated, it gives CASSPPLVSSDTGELFF. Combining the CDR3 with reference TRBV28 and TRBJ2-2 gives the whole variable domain DVKVTQSSRYLVKRTGEKVFLECVQDMDHENMFWYRQDPGLGLRLIYFSYDVKMKEKGDIPEGYSVSREKKERFSLILESASTNQTSMYLCASSPPLVSSDTGELFFGEGSRLTVL.

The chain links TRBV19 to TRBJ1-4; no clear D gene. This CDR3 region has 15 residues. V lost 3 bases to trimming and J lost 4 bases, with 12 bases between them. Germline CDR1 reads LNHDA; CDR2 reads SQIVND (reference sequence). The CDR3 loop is CASSIRSQVNEKLFF. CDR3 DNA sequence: TGTGCCAGTAGTATTCGATCGCAGGTTAATGAAAAACTGTTTTTT.

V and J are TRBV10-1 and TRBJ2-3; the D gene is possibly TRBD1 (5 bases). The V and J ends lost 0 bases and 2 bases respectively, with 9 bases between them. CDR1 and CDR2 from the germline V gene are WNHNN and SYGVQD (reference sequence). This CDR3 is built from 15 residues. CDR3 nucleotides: TGCGCCAGCAGTGAGTCCCAAGGGGCCACAGATACGCAGTATTTT. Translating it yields CASSESQGATDTQYF.

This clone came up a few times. The CDR3 nucleotides read TGTGCCAGCAGTTTATCGGCCGGAGGGCCCCACGAGCAGTACTTC. Amino acids: CASSLSAGGPHEQYF. The chain carries TRBV27 and TRBJ2-7; TRBD2 is a possible D gene (6 bases). The CDR3 sequence is 15 residues long. Between the trimmed V and J ends, which lost 0 bases and 5 bases, there was a span of 14 bases. Germline CDR1 is MNHEY and CDR2 is SMNVEV (reference sequence).

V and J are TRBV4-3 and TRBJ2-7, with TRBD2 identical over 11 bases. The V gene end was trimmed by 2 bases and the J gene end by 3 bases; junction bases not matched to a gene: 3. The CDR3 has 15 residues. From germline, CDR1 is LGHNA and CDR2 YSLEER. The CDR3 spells CASSQRSGRGYEQYF. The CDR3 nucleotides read TGCGCCAGCAGCCAACGTAGCGGGAGGGGCTACGAGCAGTACTTC.

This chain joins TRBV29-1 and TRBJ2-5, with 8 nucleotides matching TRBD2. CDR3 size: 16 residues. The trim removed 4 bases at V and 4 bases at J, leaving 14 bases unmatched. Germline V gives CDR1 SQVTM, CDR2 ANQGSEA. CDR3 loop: CSVGTGGGGSGETQYF. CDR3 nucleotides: TGCAGCGTTGGAACGGGGGGGGGCGGTAGCGGAGAGACCCAGTACTTC.

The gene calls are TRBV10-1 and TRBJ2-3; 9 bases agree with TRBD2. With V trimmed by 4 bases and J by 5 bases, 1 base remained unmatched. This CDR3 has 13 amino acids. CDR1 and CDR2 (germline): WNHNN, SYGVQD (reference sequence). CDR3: CASSVLAGDTQYF. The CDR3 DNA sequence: TGCGCCAGCAGTGTACTAGCGGGAGATACGCAGTATTTT.

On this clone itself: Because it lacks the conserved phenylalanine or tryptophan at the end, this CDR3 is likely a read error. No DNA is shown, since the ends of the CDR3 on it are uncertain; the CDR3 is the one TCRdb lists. The CDR3: CASSGWDNRMRL. The chain employs TRBV6-1 and TRBJ2-7; the table's TRBD1 call for D was not verified on the DNA. The germline V gene has CDR1 MNHNS and CDR2 SASEGT. The CDR3 spans 12 residues, counting both ends.

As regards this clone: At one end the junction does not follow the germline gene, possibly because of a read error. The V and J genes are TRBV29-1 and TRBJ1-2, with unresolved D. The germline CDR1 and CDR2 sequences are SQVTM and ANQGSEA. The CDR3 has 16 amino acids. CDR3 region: CSVESGGSVVGIGYPF. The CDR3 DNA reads TGCAGCGTTGAATCGGGCGGGTCAGTGGTCGGTATTGGCTACCCCTTC.

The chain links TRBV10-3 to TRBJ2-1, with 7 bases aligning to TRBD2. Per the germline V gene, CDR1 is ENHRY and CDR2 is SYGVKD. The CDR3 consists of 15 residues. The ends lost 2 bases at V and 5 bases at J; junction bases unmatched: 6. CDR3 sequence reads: CAISEDGGSNNEQFF. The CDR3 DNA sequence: TGTGCCATCAGTGAGGACGGCGGGAGCAACAATGAGCAGTTCTTC.

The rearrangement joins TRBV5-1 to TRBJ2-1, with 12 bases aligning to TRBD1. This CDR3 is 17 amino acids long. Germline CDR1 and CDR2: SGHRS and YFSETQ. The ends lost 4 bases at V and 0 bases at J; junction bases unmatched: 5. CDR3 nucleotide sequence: TGCGCCAGCAGCCGGGACAGGGGGCTGGGCTCCTACAATGAGCAGTTCTTC. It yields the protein CASSRDRGLGSYNEQFF. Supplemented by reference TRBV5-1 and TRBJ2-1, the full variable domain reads KAGVTQTPRYLIKTRGQQVTLSCSPISGHRSVSWYQQTPGQGLQFLFEYFSETQRNKGNFPGRFSGRQFSNSRSEMNVSTLELGDSALYLCASSRDRGLGSYNEQFFGPGTRLTVL.

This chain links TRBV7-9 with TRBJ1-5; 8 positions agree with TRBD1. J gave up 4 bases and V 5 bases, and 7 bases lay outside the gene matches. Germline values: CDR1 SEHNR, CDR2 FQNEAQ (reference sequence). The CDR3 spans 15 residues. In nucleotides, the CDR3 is TGTGCCAGCAGCCCGGGGACAGGCTTTAATCAGCCCCAGCATTTT. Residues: CASSPGTGFNQPQHF. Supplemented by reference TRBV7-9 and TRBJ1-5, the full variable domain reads DTGVSQNPRHKITKRGQNVTFRCDPISEHNRLYWYRQTLGQGPEFLTYFQNEAQLEKSRLLSDRFSAERPKGSFSTLEIQRTEQGDSAMYLCASSPGTGFNQPQHFGDGTRLSIL.

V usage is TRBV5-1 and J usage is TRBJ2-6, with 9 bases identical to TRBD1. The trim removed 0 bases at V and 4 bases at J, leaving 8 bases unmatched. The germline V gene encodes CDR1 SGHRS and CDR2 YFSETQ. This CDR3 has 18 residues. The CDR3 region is CASSLGTGGNSGANVLTF. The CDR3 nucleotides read TGCGCCAGCAGCTTGGGTACAGGGGGCAATTCAGGGGCCAACGTCCTGACTTTC.

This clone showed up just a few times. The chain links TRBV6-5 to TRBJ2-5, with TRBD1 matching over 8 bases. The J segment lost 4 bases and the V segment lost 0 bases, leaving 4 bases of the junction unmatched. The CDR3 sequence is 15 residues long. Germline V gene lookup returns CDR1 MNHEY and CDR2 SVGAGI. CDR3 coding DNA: TGTGCCAGCAGTTACTCGGGACAGGTCGGAGAGACCCAGTACTTC. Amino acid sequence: CASSYSGQVGETQYF.

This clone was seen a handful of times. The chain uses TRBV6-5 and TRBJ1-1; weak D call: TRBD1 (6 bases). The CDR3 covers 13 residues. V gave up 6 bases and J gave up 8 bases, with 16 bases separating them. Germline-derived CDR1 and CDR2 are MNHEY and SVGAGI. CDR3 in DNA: TGTGCCAGCAGCCCCGGGGTGGGGGCGGAAGCTTTCTTT. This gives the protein CASSPGVGAEAFF.

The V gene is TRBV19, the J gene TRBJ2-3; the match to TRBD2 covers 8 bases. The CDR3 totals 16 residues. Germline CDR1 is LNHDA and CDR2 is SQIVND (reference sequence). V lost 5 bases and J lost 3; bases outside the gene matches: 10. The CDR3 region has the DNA TGTGCCAGTAGTTTCCAGCGGGAGAGGGGGACAGATACGCAGTATTTT. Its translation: CASSFQRERGTDTQYF.

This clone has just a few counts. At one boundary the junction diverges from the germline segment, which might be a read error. The CDR3 region is CSSGILNTEAFF. The CDR3 region has the DNA TGTTCCAGCGGCATCTTGAACACTGAAGCTTTCTTT. The rearrangement uses TRBV7-9 and TRBJ1-1; no firm D call. The length of the CDR3 is 12 residues. The germline CDR1 and CDR2 sequences are SEHNR and FQNEAQ (reference sequence).